This entry features one T cell receptor (beta chain) sequence. This entry belongs to a study of blood T cell repertoires in COVID-19. Whole-study context: COVID-19 samples from acute and convalescent phases originated in the United States, Italy and Spain. The cDNA or gDNA used as material had been derived from T cells, B-cell-depleted T cells, or PBMCs.

As originally analysed: Amplification of reference gene primers was used by the study to estimate nucleated cell counts. TCRdb's table, derived via immunoSEQ multiplex PCR, lists solely in-frame clones and lacks some. V and J calls and clone size follow that table, whereas D and trimming were derived from the DNA. The sample contains more than 150,000 clones, approximately 87% of which appear only once. CDR1 is SQVTM, CDR2 ANQGSEA, per germline. The CDR3 spans 14 residues. V lost 8 bases and J 3 bases, leaving 19 bases between the germline ends. The rearrangement links TRBV29-1 to TRBJ1-1; tentatively, D is TRBD1 (6 bases). This receptor was identified in a woman aged 18 to 35 who had recovered from COVID-19. Sample: peripheral blood. CDR3 amino acids: CSFTTGWRHTEAFF. DNA of the CDR3: TGCAGCTTCACGACAGGTTGGAGGCACACTGAAGCTTTCTTT. The full variable domain, with the rest looked up from reference TRBV29-1 and TRBJ1-1, is SAVISQKPSRDICQRGTSLTIQCQVDSQVTMMFWYRQQPGQSLTLIATANQGSEATYESGFVIDKFPISRPNLTFSTLTVSNMSPEDSSIYLCSFTTGWRHTEAFFGQGTRLTVV.